A selection of T cell receptor beta chains follows, all from one sample in a study of blood T cell repertoires in COVID-19. This table comes from immunoSEQ multiplex PCR, and its TCRdb copy is limited to in-frame clones, with some not included. The repertoire holds approximately 150,000 clones, with around nine tenths as singletons. Sequenced input: peripheral blood. These receptor sequences come from a woman in her 50s with active or convalescent COVID-19. Both conserved end residues are part of each CDR3. D genes are given only for firm matches. Rows give clone size only sometimes, using once, few, many, or a class for an expanded clone.

V	size	length	D	J	CDR3	DNA
TRBV18	-	14	TRBD1	TRBJ2-3	CASSPPRGQDTQYF	TGTGCCAGCTCACCACCGAGGGGGCAAGATACGCAGTATTTT
TRBV9	-	14	TRBD1	TRBJ1-5	CASSVGPGGQPQHF	TGTGCCAGCAGCGTAGGCCCAGGGGGTCAGCCCCAGCATTTT
TRBV11-1	once	14	TRBD1	TRBJ1-1	CASSKTGDSTEAFF	TGTGCCAGCAGCAAGACAGGGGATAGCACTGAAGCTTTCTTT
TRBV27	-	13	-	TRBJ1-2	CASSIGRGYGYTF	TGTGCCAGCAGCATAGGGAGGGGCTATGGCTACACCTTC
TRBV7-3	-	15	TRBD2	TRBJ2-2	CASSLTSGVTGELFF	TGTGCCAGCAGCTTAACCAGCGGGGTCACCGGGGAGCTGTTTTTT
TRBV7-2	-	13	-	TRBJ2-1	CASSQGGDNEQFF	TGTGCCAGCAGTCAAGGGGGGGACAATGAGCAGTTCTTC
TRBV28	-	18	TRBD1	TRBJ1-4	CASSGWTGGYATNEKLFF	TGTGCCAGCAGCGGTTGGACAGGGGGCTATGCAACTAATGAAAAACTGTTTTTT
TRBV7-2	-	13	-	TRBJ1-1	CASSLARATEAFF	TGTGCCAGCAGCTTAGCGCGGGCGACTGAAGCTTTCTTT
TRBV6-5	-	12	TRBD1	TRBJ2-7	CASSRDRVRQYF	TGTGCCAGCAGTAGGGACAGGGTAAGGCAGTACTTC
TRBV4-3	few	16	TRBD1	TRBJ1-2	CASSQDGNDRAYGYTF	TGCGCCAGCAGCCAAGATGGAAATGACAGGGCCTATGGCTACACCTTC
TRBV7-8	-	15	-	TRBJ1-1	CASSLGGQSNTEAFF	TGTGCCAGCAGCTTAGGGGGGCAGTCGAACACTGAAGCTTTCTTT
TRBV3-1/TRBV3-2	-	14	-	TRBJ2-3	CASSPSYRTDTQYF	TGTGCCAGCAGCCCTAGCTACCGCACAGATACGCAGTATTTT
TRBV7-3	-	16	TRBD2	TRBJ2-1	CASSSKAGGSSYEQFF	TGTGCCAGCAGCTCGAAGGCGGGGGGATCGTCATATGAGCAGTTCTTC
TRBV27	-	17	TRBD2	TRBJ2-7	CASSPRTSGASPYEQYF	TGTGCCAGCAGTCCCAGGACTAGCGGGGCGTCCCCCTACGAGCAGTACTTC
TRBV3-1/TRBV3-2	-	16	TRBD2	TRBJ2-3	CASSQPSGGLTDTQYF	TGTGCCAGCAGCCAACCTAGCGGGGGGCTAACAGATACGCAGTATTTT
TRBV5-4	-	16	-	TRBJ1-2	CASSLVWAETEEGYTF	TGTGCCAGCAGCTTGGTTTGGGCCGAGACAGAGGAGGGCTACACCTTC
TRBV6-5	-	14	-	TRBJ1-3	CASREDSSGNTIYF	TGTGCCAGCAGGGAGGACAGCTCTGGAAACACCATATATTTT
TRBV18	-	15	TRBD1	TRBJ2-7	CASSPRETGGPEQYF	TGTGCCAGCTCACCAAGGGAGACAGGGGGCCCCGAGCAGTACTTC
TRBV13	-	14	TRBD2	TRBJ2-7	CASSSPLAGDEQYF	TGTGCCAGCAGCTCCCCACTAGCGGGGGACGAGCAGTACTTC
TRBV4-3	-	17	TRBD1	TRBJ1-1	CASSQGQGGGRDTEAFF	TGCGCCAGCAGCCAAGGACAAGGGGGCGGGAGGGACACTGAAGCTTTCTTT
TRBV7-3	-	14	-	TRBJ1-2	CASSLNAGSYGYTF	TGTGCCAGCAGCTTAAACGCTGGGAGCTATGGCTACACCTTC
TRBV3-1/TRBV3-2	-	18	-	TRBJ2-2	CASSQDHSSERFGGELFF	TGTGCCAGCAGCCAAGATCACTCGTCGGAGCGGTTTGGAGGGGAGCTGTTTTTT
TRBV4-1	-	17	TRBD1	TRBJ1-2	CASSQDPTGQGISGYTF	TGCGCCAGCAGCCAAGACCCCACGGGACAGGGTATAAGTGGCTACACCTTC
TRBV5-4	-	14	-	TRBJ2-7	CASSWTSGSYEQYF	TGTGCCAGCAGCTGGACGAGCGGCTCCTACGAGCAGTACTTC
TRBV28	-	14	TRBD1	TRBJ1-2	CASSLGQGNYGYTF	TGTGCCAGCAGTTTAGGACAGGGGAACTATGGCTACACCTTC
TRBV7-2	-	12	-	TRBJ1-4	CASSLQGWELFF	TGTGCCAGCAGCCTCCAGGGCTGGGAACTGTTTTTT